This note documents a single T cell receptor (beta chain) sequence. Its specific antigen is unknown. No base quality information exists; no much larger clone differs at one position. The CDR3 runs 17 amino acids, cysteine and phenylalanine included. Only CDR3 DNA remains: 51 bases, in frame from the first base. CDR1 SGHVS and CDR2 FQNEAQ are derived from the germline V gene. The germline ends are 18 bases apart after V is trimmed by 4 bases and J by 2 bases. The data belong to a study of T cell responses to AZD1222 COVID-19 vaccine (dated by TCRdb to the early 2020s). Study-level background: TCR sequencing was performed for 233 trial participants, of whom about 200 were given two doses of AZD1222 and around 26 were given two doses of MenACWY control vaccine. Trial participants were enrolled by age into subgroups of 18-55, 56-69 and 70-plus years, and around 150, 28 and 57 TCR-sequenced participants, respectively, were included in these subgroups. The paper as a whole reports these results and caveats: After two AZD1222 doses, spike-specific TCR breadth and depth were significantly higher than at day 0 and than in MenACWY recipients. The 56-69-year group was small, and its depth increase did not reach significance, likely because of low power. Nearly half of unique spike-specific TCRs reportedly recognized epitopes outside regions mutated in the B.1.351 and B.1.1.7 variants. Participants were mostly white British, with more females than males. The authors suggested clonal diversity may have been underestimated. Only five to seven AZD1222 recipients were SARS-CoV-2 seropositive at baseline, limiting conclusions about previously exposed vaccinees. The vaccine-associated CD4 TCRs covered the entire spike protein, and the dominant responses fell in regions 160-218 and 743-854. Because no samples from the day 14 peak response were available, repertoires could be characterized only after the peak T cell response.

The CDR3 regions of human TCRbeta chains were subjected to immunosequencing. Per the source publication's procedure: TCRs in the repertoires were compared against a reference library of SARS-CoV-2-specific TCRs that had been generated with the MIRA antigen-specificity platform. Breadth was defined as the fraction of unique TCRs that were SARS-CoV-2-associated. Depth was defined as the fraction of total T cells that were SARS-CoV-2-associated. Using the MIRA data, each spike-specific TCR was assigned both to the spike region to which the TCR was reactive and to a CD4 or CD8 class. Log10-transformed breadth and depth values were compared by one-way ANOVA with Sidak's multiple comparisons tests. TCRdb holds this immuneACCESS table with in-frame rearrangements only. Some clones are missing; in checked studies, unresolved V genes explain under half, and the rest has no known cause. That table is the source of V, J and clone size, and D and trimming were worked out from the DNA. The sample data list 100,000 or so clones, and roughly 87% of these were observed just once. The ten largest clones capture 2.5% of the sample.

Taken with the paper, the label for time point translates to: about 28 days (+/-7) after the second vaccine dose. AZD1222 recipients whose second dose came at about 4 weeks and those whose second dose came at about 12 weeks were combined into one group, since spike-specific TCR depth and breadth did not differ between the two schedules. Samples from vaccinated people were obtained from the UK trials COV001 and COV002, which included a single-blind randomized controlled phase 2/3 trial of AZD1222 (ChAdOx1 nCoV-19) in healthy adults. For TCRbeta chain sequencing, PBMC samples were collected from trial participants at day 0 and at day 28 after the second dose.

The receptor was derived from an adult who received the AZD1222 COVID-19 vaccine. The chain joins TRBV7-8 to TRBJ2-4; confidence is insufficient to name the D gene. The sample consisted of peripheral blood, taken 28 days after the second AZD1222 dose. The DNA sequence follows: TGTGCCAGCAGCTCCGCGCGGTGGGCCGACCCCAAAAACATTCAGTACTTC. Translated, this is CASSSARWADPKNIQYF.